Detailed here is one T cell receptor (beta chain). No antigen is known for it. The CDR3 length is 15 residues. Trimming cost V 4 bases and J 1 base, with 13 bases left between them. The germline V gene encodes CDR1 KGHSH and CDR2 LQKENI. The table came from immunoSEQ multiplex PCR; TCRdb's copy has only in-frame clones and leaves some out. The table records tens of thousands of clones, roughly 92% of them present only once. The source of the sample is a study of T cells in localized non-small cell lung cancer. Study-level results: Clonality of T cells reached its maximum in uninvolved adjacent lung, surpassing tumor. Greater blood T cell density accompanied longer overall survival. Across samples, adjacent lung featured a median roughly 60 of the top 100 tumor clones. Tumor samples were not multi-region, leaving intratumor heterogeneity unexcluded.

The clonotype was recovered from a female donor of 60 years or more with stage I lung adenocarcinoma. The sequences come from peripheral blood, collected before any cancer treatment. The V and J genes are TRBV18 and TRBJ1-1; no clear D gene. CDR3 loop: CASSLVTAGNTEAFF. The CDR3 DNA reads as TGTGCCAGCTCACTAGTAACAGCCGGGAACACTGAAGCTTTCTTT.